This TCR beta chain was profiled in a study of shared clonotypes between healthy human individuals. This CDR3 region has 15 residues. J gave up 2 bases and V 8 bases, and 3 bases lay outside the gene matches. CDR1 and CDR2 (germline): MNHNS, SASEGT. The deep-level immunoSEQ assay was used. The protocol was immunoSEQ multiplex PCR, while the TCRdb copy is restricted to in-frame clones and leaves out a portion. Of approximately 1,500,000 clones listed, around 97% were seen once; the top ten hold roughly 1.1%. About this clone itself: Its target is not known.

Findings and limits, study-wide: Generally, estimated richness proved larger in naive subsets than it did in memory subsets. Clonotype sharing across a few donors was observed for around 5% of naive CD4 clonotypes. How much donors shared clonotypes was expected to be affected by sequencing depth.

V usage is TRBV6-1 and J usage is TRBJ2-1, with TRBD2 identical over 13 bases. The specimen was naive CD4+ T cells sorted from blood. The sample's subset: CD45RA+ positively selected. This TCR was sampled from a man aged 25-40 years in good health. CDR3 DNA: TGTGCCAGCGAGGGACTAGCGGGAACCTACAATGAGCAGTTCTTC. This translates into CASEGLAGTYNEQFF.